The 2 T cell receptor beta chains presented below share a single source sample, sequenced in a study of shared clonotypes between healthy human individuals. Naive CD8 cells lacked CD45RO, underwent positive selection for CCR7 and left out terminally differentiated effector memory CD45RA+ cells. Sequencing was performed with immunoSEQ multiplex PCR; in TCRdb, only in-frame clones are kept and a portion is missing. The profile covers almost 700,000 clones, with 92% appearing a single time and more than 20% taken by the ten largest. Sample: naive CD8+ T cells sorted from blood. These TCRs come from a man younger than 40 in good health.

CDR3 DNA sequence: TGCGCCAGCAGCCAAGATGGTGGGGGGCACCCCTGGGATACGCAGTATTTT. Translating it yields CASSQDGGGHPWDTQYF. The genes are TRBV4-1 and TRBJ2-3; D may correspond to TRBD1 or TRBD2 (6 bases each). V shed 0 bases and J shed 6 bases, with 19 bases lying between them. This CDR3 region has 17 residues. Per the germline V gene, CDR1 is MGHRA and CDR2 is YSYEKL.

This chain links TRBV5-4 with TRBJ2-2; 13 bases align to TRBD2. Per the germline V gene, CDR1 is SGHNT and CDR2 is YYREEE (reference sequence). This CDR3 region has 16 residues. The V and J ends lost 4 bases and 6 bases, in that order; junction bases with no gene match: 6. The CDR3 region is CASSPGLAGQAGELFF. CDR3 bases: TGTGCCAGCAGCCCGGGACTAGCGGGACAGGCCGGGGAGCTGTTTTTT.